This T cell receptor beta chain emerged from a study of patients and donors after allogeneic stem cell transplantation. This clonotype was counted only a few times. From the RT-PCR reads, TCRdb called clonotypes with MiXCR, one entry per CDR3 protein. In the table there are 85,000 to 90,000 distinct CDR3 sequences, around 48% of which are singletons. The sample consisted of blood, either unsorted or a sorted T cell fraction (not recorded which). The source is a human donor who was either an allogeneic HSCT recipient or a stem cell or donor lymphocyte infusion donor (not recorded which). It is not recorded whose cells these are; they may come from a transplant donor.

Here the CDR3 DNA reads TGTGCCAGCAGTTTAAGGGCCCAGCCCCAGCATTTT. It yields the protein CASSLRAQPQHF. The V and J genes are TRBV28 and TRBJ1-5; D unresolved. Trimming stripped 2 bases from V and 7 bases from J, with 6 bases between. The CDR3 totals 12 residues. Germline assignment: CDR1 MDHEN and CDR2 SYDVKM.